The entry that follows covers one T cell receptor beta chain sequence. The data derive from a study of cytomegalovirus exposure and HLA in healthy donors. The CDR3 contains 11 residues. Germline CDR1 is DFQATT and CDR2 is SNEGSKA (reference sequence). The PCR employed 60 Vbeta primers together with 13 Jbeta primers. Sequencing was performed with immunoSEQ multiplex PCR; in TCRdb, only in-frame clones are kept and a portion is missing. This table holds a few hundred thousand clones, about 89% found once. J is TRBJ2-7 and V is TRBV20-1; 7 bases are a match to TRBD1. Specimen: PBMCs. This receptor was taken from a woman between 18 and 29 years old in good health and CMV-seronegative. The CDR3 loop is CSGTADYEQYF. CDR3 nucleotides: TGCAGCGGGACAGCCGACTACGAGCAGTACTTC.